Listed here are 32 T cell receptor beta chains from one sample, sequenced in a study of CD8 T cells in ankylosing spondylitis. One entry per CDR3 protein results from TCRdb running MiXCR on the 5' RACE reads. Found here are some 150,000 distinct CDR3 sequences, roughly 10% of them singletons; the top ten hold about 3.8%. The sequencing input was blood, either unsorted or a sorted T cell fraction (not recorded which). These receptors were collected from a female donor with ankylosing spondylitis or in good health (not recorded which).

For this clonotype: This could be a read error, since a much larger clone is one nucleotide away. The chain has TRBV7-9 and TRBJ1-6; a weak D match, TRBD1 (6 bases). This CDR3 is built from 15 residues. From germline, CDR1 is SEHNR and CDR2 FQNEAQ (reference sequence). The CDR3 region is CASGLALAGVEPLHF. CDR3 sequence (DNA): TGTGCCAGCGGCTTAGCCCTAGCAGGGGTTGAGCCCCTCCACTTT.

Many counts were recorded for this clonotype. V usage is TRBV6-5 and J usage is TRBJ1-2; perhaps TRBD1 as D (5 bases). The ends were cut back, 2 bases at V and 6 bases at J, with 10 bases in the middle. The CDR3 is made up of 13 amino acids. Germline CDR1 is MNHEY and CDR2 is SVGAGI. For the CDR3, the DNA is TGTGCCAGCAGTTACCGAGACAGCCATGGCTACACCTTC. The encoded protein is CASSYRDSHGYTF.

This clonotype was found many times. The chain recombines TRBV5-1 with TRBJ2-1; 14 bases are shared with TRBD2. The CDR3 extends over 15 amino acids. Germline trimming cut 4 bases from V and 9 bases from J; bases unmatched to any gene: 6. Germline CDR1 and CDR2: SGHRS and YFSETQ. The CDR3 DNA is TGCGCCAGCAGCCCCTCCGGGACTAGCGGGAGTGAGCAGTTCTTC. This translates into CASSPSGTSGSEQFF.

This chain joins TRBV7-9 and TRBJ2-5, with 7 positions matching TRBD2. V was clipped by 3 bases and J by 5 bases; unmatched bases: 3. The CDR3 covers 13 residues. Germline-derived CDR1 and CDR2 are SEHNR and FQNEAQ (reference sequence). This CDR3 reads CASSFGLEETQYF. DNA of the CDR3: TGTGCCAGCAGCTTTGGACTAGAGGAGACCCAGTACTTC.

The sample holds many counts of this clonotype. The V gene is TRBV28, the J gene TRBJ1-5; tentative D call: TRBD1 (6 bases). The CDR3 consists of 14 residues. Per germline, CDR1 MDHEN and CDR2 SYDVKM. V was trimmed by 5 bases and J by 6 bases, leaving 14 bases between them. This CDR3 reads CASSAGGGAQPQHF. CDR3 DNA sequence: TGTGCCAGCAGTGCTGGAGGGGGGGCTCAGCCCCAGCATTTT.

Ten or more counts support this clonotype. J is TRBJ1-1 and V is TRBV18; the match to TRBD1 covers 9 bases. V lost 3 bases and J lost 4; bases outside the gene matches: 6. Germline assignment: CDR1 KGHSH and CDR2 LQKENI. This CDR3 is built from 15 residues. Written as DNA, the CDR3 is TGTGCCAGCTCACCCAACCGGGACAGGGTCACTGAAGCTTTCTTT. Translating gives CASSPNRDRVTEAFF.

This clonotype came up many times. At one end the junction does not follow the germline gene, possibly because of a read error. The chain combines TRBV5-1 with TRBJ1-1; D unclear. CDR3 size: 13 residues. Germline V CDR1 and CDR2: SGHRS, YFSETQ. CDR3 nucleotide sequence: TGTGCCAGCAGCCCCTGGGGGAACACTGAAGCTTTCTTT. Translation: CASSPWGNTEAFF.

The gene calls are TRBV12-3 or TRBV12-4 and TRBJ1-1, with D unresolved. The CDR3 is 15 residues long. V was cut by 2 bases and J by 4 bases, with 14 bases left in between. In nucleotides, the CDR3 is TGTGCCAGCAGTTTAAACCGGGCGAGGGCCACTGAAGCTTTCTTT. Protein sequence: CASSLNRARATEAFF.

This clonotype was recorded many times. In DNA, the CDR3 is TGCAGCGTTGTTGGATTAGGGGGTTTCGACTATGGCTACACCTTC. This codes for CSVVGLGGFDYGYTF. V usage is TRBV29-1 and J usage is TRBJ1-2; D possibly corresponds to TRBD1 (6 bases). Trimming cost V 4 bases and J 3 bases, with 18 bases left between them. This CDR3 contains 15 residues. Germline-derived CDR1 and CDR2 are SQVTM and ANQGSEA.

This clonotype was seen repeatedly, ten times or more. The chain joins TRBV5-1 to TRBJ1-1, with 10 bases lining up with TRBD1. CDR3 length equals 17 residues. The V and J ends lost 2 bases and 2 bases, in that order; junction bases with no gene match: 9. The germline gives CDR1 SGHRS, CDR2 YFSETQ. The CDR3 region has the DNA TGCGCCAGCAGCTTACGGACAGGGGGTGTATTAAACACTGAAGCTTTCTTT. This sequence encodes CASSLRTGGVLNTEAFF.

This clonotype has at least ten counts. The CDR3 is CSASPGAGEQFF. DNA for the CDR3: TGCAGTGCTAGCCCCGGGGCTGGGGAGCAGTTCTTC. This sequence joins TRBV20-1 and TRBJ2-1, with D tentatively TRBD1 or TRBD2 (5 bases each). The CDR3 runs to 12 residues. V was cut by 3 bases and J by 10 bases, with 13 bases left in between. Germline CDR1 reads DFQATT; CDR2 reads SNEGSKA (reference sequence).

This clonotype was found many times. The V gene is TRBV3-1, the J gene TRBJ1-2, with D unresolved. CDR3 size: 15 residues. The germline CDR1 and CDR2 sequences are LGHDT and YNNKEL (reference sequence). Deletions cut 4 bases from V and 4 bases from J, with 16 bases between. CDR3 protein: CASSPLGSEFYGYTF. In DNA, the CDR3 is TGTGCCAGCAGCCCCCTCGGGTCAGAATTCTATGGCTACACCTTC.

This clonotype was picked up many times. The V gene is TRBV28, the J gene TRBJ2-7, with a weak D call TRBD1 (5 bases). In germline, CDR1 is MDHEN, CDR2 SYDVKM. The CDR3 is 14 residues long. V was pared by 5 bases and J by 2 bases, with 13 bases between. The CDR3 nucleotides read TGTGCCAGCAGTGGACAATTCCTTACCTACGAGCAGTACTTC. Translating it yields CASSGQFLTYEQYF.

This clonotype was detected ten times or more. The J gene is TRBJ2-1, the V gene TRBV10-3; 14 bases fit TRBD2. Germline V gene data show CDR1 as ENHRY and CDR2 as SYGVKD. The CDR3 totals 16 residues. With V trimmed by 9 bases and J by 0 bases, 4 bases remained unmatched. The CDR3: CAMGTSGGSSYNEQFF. CDR3 bases: TGTGCCATGGGGACTAGCGGGGGTAGCTCCTACAATGAGCAGTTCTTC.

At least ten counts were recorded for this clonotype. The V call is TRBV20-1, the J call TRBJ2-3; 10 bases are a match to TRBD1. CDR1 is DFQATT, CDR2 SNEGSKA, per germline (reference sequence). The CDR3 length is 16 residues. Trimming at V came to 0 bases and at J to 0 bases, leaving 3 bases not matched to a gene. CDR3 DNA: TGCAGTGCTAGAGACAGGACAGGGGGTAGCACAGATACGCAGTATTTT. Translating gives CSARDRTGGSTDTQYF.

Many counts were recorded for this clonotype. This chain uses TRBV5-1 with TRBJ2-1; no clear D. Germline values: CDR1 SGHRS, CDR2 YFSETQ. The CDR3 sequence is 13 residues long. V was cut by 5 bases and J by 7 bases, with 13 bases left in between. Written as DNA, the CDR3 is TGCGCCAGCAGTTGGGCATCTGCAAATGAGCAGTTCTTC. As protein: CASSWASANEQFF.

J is TRBJ2-4 and V is TRBV11-1; D remains ambiguous. The V end lost 3 bases, the J end lost 3 bases, and 9 bases lay between the germline ends. Germline assignment: CDR1 SGHAT and CDR2 FQDESV (reference sequence). This CDR3 is built from 14 residues. The CDR3 DNA is TGTGCCAGCAGCTTTTCCTCGGGCAAAAACATTCAGTACTTC. This codes for CASSFSSGKNIQYF. The whole variable domain, filled in from reference TRBV11-1 and TRBJ2-4, reads EAEVAQSPRYKITEKSQAVAFWCDPISGHATLYWYRQILGQGPELLVQFQDESVVDDSQLPKDRFSAERLKGVDSTLKIQPAELGDSAMYLCASSFSSGKNIQYFGAGTRLSVL.

V is TRBV20-1 and J is TRBJ1-6; D call uncertain. With 0 bases removed from V and 11 bases from J, the gap between germline ends came to 14 bases. From germline, CDR1 is DFQATT and CDR2 SNEGSKA (reference sequence). The CDR3 contains 14 residues. CDR3 DNA sequence: TGCAGTGCTAGAGACCCTGGAAGGGAGACACCCCTCCACTTT. Amino acid sequence: CSARDPGRETPLHF.

This clonotype has at least ten counts. The V call is TRBV15, the J call TRBJ2-5; D unresolved. Germline V lookup: CDR1 LNHNV, CDR2 YYDKDF (reference sequence). V was shortened by 7 bases and J by 5 bases, with 8 bases between the two germline ends. CDR3 length equals 11 residues. The CDR3 region is CATNFRETQYF. The CDR3 coding sequence is TGTGCCACCAATTTCCGGGAGACCCAGTACTTC.

Many counts were recorded for this clonotype. The chain employs TRBV29-1 and TRBJ2-7, with D unresolved. CDR1 and CDR2 (germline): SQVTM, ANQGSEA. V lost 5 bases and J 2 bases, leaving 10 bases between the germline ends. The CDR3 has 12 residues. CDR3 DNA sequence: TGCAGCGTTAGTACGGGTCCCTACGAGCAGTACTTC. This gives the protein CSVSTGPYEQYF.

The chain recombines TRBV7-9 with TRBJ1-6; D is ambiguous. Between the trimmed V and J ends, which lost 5 bases and 7 bases, there was a span of 9 bases. This CDR3 is built from 13 residues. Germline assignment: CDR1 SEHNR and CDR2 FQNEAQ (reference sequence). The DNA of the CDR3 is TGTGCCAGCAGCACGGACGGAAATTCACCCCTCCACTTT. It is translated as CASSTDGNSPLHF.

At least ten counts were recorded for this clonotype. The chain couples TRBV28 to TRBJ1-5, with no clear D. Germline loops: CDR1 MDHEN, CDR2 SYDVKM. CDR3 length: 12 amino acids. Trimming removed 3 bases from V and 7 bases from J, with 7 bases in between. The CDR3 DNA sequence: TGTGCCAGCAGTTTTGGAGAACAGCCCCAGCATTTT. This translates into CASSFGEQPQHF.

In this sample, this clonotype turned up a few times. This chain uses TRBV19 with TRBJ1-4; D is perhaps TRBD1 (5 bases). There are 15 residues in the CDR3. V was clipped by 7 bases and J by 7 bases, with 19 bases between them. The germline V gene encodes CDR1 LNHDA and CDR2 SQIVND (reference sequence). The CDR3 loop is CASTKQGERGEKLFF. CDR3 DNA sequence: TGTGCCAGTACCAAACAAGGGGAAAGGGGTGAAAAACTGTTTTTT. Full variable domain (rest looked up from reference TRBV19 and TRBJ1-4): DGGITQSPKYLFRKEGQNVTLSCEQNLNHDAMYWYRQDPGQGLRLIYYSQIVNDFQKGDIAEGYSVSREKKESFPLTVTSAQKNPTAFYLCASTKQGERGEKLFFGSGTQLSVL.

This clonotype was observed at least ten times. The rearrangement joins TRBV29-1 to TRBJ2-3; 7 bases are a match to TRBD2. V gave up 6 bases and J gave up 4 bases; unmatched junction bases: 10. The germline V gene has CDR1 SQVTM and CDR2 ANQGSEA. The CDR3 runs to 14 residues. The CDR3 nucleotides are TGCAGCGTCGGAGCGGGAAACATGGCAGATACGCAGTATTTT. It yields the protein CSVGAGNMADTQYF.

This clonotype has at least ten counts. The chain has TRBV6-2 or TRBV6-3 and TRBJ2-7, with D possibly called TRBD1 or TRBD2 (6 bases each). V lost 7 bases, J lost 2 bases, and 12 bases lay in between. CDR1 and CDR2 from the germline V gene are MNHEY and SVGEGT. CDR3 length: 13 amino acids. CDR3 nucleotide sequence: TGTGCCAGCAAAGAGGGGGGTCCCTACGAGCAGTACTTC. Amino acids: CASKEGGPYEQYF.

J is TRBJ2-1 and V is TRBV18; D remains ambiguous. Germline V lookup: CDR1 KGHSH, CDR2 LQKENI. The CDR3 runs to 16 residues. The germline V and J ends were trimmed by 1 base and 8 bases, with 18 bases remaining between them. CDR3 sequence (DNA): TGTGCCAGCTCACCACTTGTCGGCCCCCTCGAGCATGAGCAGTTCTTC. Translation: CASSPLVGPLEHEQFF.

This clonotype was seen ten or more times. This chain joins TRBV24-1 and TRBJ2-6, with 7 bases matching TRBD1. Trimming cost V 5 bases and J 2 bases; bases outside gene matches: 2. The germline CDR1 and CDR2 sequences are KGHDR and SFDVKD. This CDR3 spans 15 amino acids. The chain's CDR3 is CATSATGTGANVLTF. The DNA for the CDR3 is TGTGCCACCAGTGCGACAGGGACTGGGGCCAACGTCCTGACTTTC.

This clonotype was seen many times. The chain carries TRBV20-1 and TRBJ1-1; 9 positions match TRBD1. CDR3 length: 15 amino acids. Germline lookup yields CDR1 DFQATT and CDR2 SNEGSKA (reference sequence). After removal of 3 bases from V and 0 bases from J, the junction contained 5 bases not matched to a gene. The CDR3, as DNA: TGCAGTGCTAGTTACAGGGGGCGGGTGAACACTGAAGCTTTCTTT. This sequence encodes CSASYRGRVNTEAFF.

At least ten counts were recorded for this clonotype. V gene TRBV7-2 combines with J gene TRBJ1-1; D is unresolved. CDR1 is SGHTA and CDR2 is FQGNSA in the germline V gene. V lost 5 bases, J lost 0 bases, and 7 bases lay in between. CDR3 size: 13 residues. CDR3 in DNA: TGTGCCAGCAGCCCGGGCATGAACACTGAAGCTTTCTTT. It yields the protein CASSPGMNTEAFF.

This clonotype appeared many times. The gene calls are TRBV4-2 and TRBJ1-4; D not resolved. CDR3 size: 17 residues. Trimming took 4 bases from V and 3 from J, leaving 18 bases between them. CDR1 is LGHNA, CDR2 YNFKEQ, per germline. CDR3: CASSPGSIWRSNEKLFF. Here the CDR3 DNA reads TGTGCCAGCAGCCCGGGGAGTATCTGGAGATCTAATGAAAAACTGTTTTTT.

This clonotype showed up many times. This rearrangement joins TRBV20-1 to TRBJ1-5; D unclear. CDR1 DFQATT and CDR2 SNEGSKA come from the germline V gene (reference sequence). This CDR3 is 13 amino acids long. Trimming took off 8 bases at V and 2 bases at J, with 13 bases between the two ends. The CDR3 sequence is CSLRIAGNQPQHF. CDR3 bases: TGCAGTCTGAGGATCGCGGGCAATCAGCCCCAGCATTTT.

The table lists this clonotype with many counts. This sequence joins TRBV20-1 and TRBJ1-6, with 7 nucleotides matching TRBD1. The CDR3 totals 15 residues. Germline V lookup: CDR1 DFQATT, CDR2 SNEGSKA (reference sequence). Trimming removed 5 bases from V and 7 bases from J; junction bases left unmatched: 11. CDR3: CSAVHRGKGNSPLHF. Here the CDR3 DNA reads TGCAGTGCTGTCCACAGGGGAAAAGGGAATTCACCCCTCCACTTT.